The next 10 T cell receptor beta chains were all read from a single sample in a study of sequential checkpoint blockade in melanoma. Regarding treatment: randomized to nivolumab then ipilimumab (arm A) or the reverse (arm B). The method was immunoSEQ multiplex PCR; TCRdb's version includes in-frame clones alone and lacks a portion of them. The sample comprises approximately 7,500 clones, 50% to 75% of which are singletons, and 17% rests with the top ten. Sequences were derived from CD8+ T cells sorted from blood (inferred from file names), sampled from a patient given nivolumab and ipilimumab in sequence. These receptors were collected from a human donor with melanoma.

By share, this clone counts as large. The chain uses TRBV27 and TRBJ1-2, with 7 bases matching TRBD1. In germline, CDR1 is MNHEY, CDR2 SMNVEV (reference sequence). The CDR3 spans 15 residues. With V trimmed by 2 bases and J by 3 bases, 6 bases remained unmatched. CDR3 loop: CASSLRGTAYYGYTF. In DNA form, the CDR3 reads TGTGCCAGCAGTTTACGGGGGACAGCATACTATGGCTACACCTTC.

The chain uses TRBV19 and TRBJ1-5; D unclear. V was clipped by 10 bases and J by 0 bases, with 13 bases between them. The CDR3 is 14 amino acids. Germline loops: CDR1 LNHDA, CDR2 SQIVND (reference sequence). Written as DNA, the CDR3 is TGTGCCACACGTGAGGGTTTTAGCAATCAGCCCCAGCATTTT. Encoded protein: CATREGFSNQPQHF.

This sequence joins TRBV15 and TRBJ1-4, with 7 bases that match TRBD1. Germline V gene sequence: CDR1 LNHNV, CDR2 YYDKDF (reference sequence). V was pared by 3 bases and J by 6 bases, with 7 bases of the junction left unmatched. This CDR3 region has 15 residues. DNA of the CDR3: TGTGCCACCAGCAGTTTCCGGGACAGATATGAAAAACTGTTTTTT. It translates to CATSSFRDRYEKLFF.

The chain links TRBV9 to TRBJ2-2; 7 positions agree with TRBD1. The germline CDR1 and CDR2 sequences are SGDLS and YYNGEE. Unmatched junction bases numbered 6, after V lost 3 bases and J lost 7 bases. This CDR3 comprises 14 residues. Here the CDR3 reads CASSDRQGHGELFF. CDR3 DNA: TGTGCCAGCAGCGACAGACAGGGTCACGGGGAGCTGTTTTTT.

In DNA, the CDR3 is TGTGCCAGCAGCTCTAGCGGGGGGTTGACAGATACGCAGTATTTT. This translates into CASSSSGGLTDTQYF. V is TRBV7-9 and J is TRBJ2-3; 11 positions match TRBD2. The CDR3 extends over 15 amino acids. The germline V gene encodes CDR1 SEHNR and CDR2 FQNEAQ (reference sequence). With V trimmed by 4 bases and J by 3 bases, 3 bases remained unmatched. The whole variable domain, remainder taken from reference TRBV7-9 and TRBJ2-3, is DTGVSQNPRHKITKRGQNVTFRCDPISEHNRLYWYRQTLGQGPEFLTYFQNEAQLEKSRLLSDRFSAERPKGSFSTLEIQRTEQGDSAMYLCASSSSGGLTDTQYFGPGTRLTVL.

This clone was seen a handful of times. V usage is TRBV30 and J usage is TRBJ2-7, with D possibly matching TRBD1 (5 bases). Trimming took off 3 bases at V and 4 bases at J, with 10 bases between the two ends. Germline values: CDR1 GTSNPN, CDR2 SVGIG (reference sequence). The CDR3 runs 12 residues. CDR3 in amino acids: CAWRRGGYEQYF. The CDR3 nucleotides are TGTGCCTGGAGAAGGGGTGGATACGAGCAGTACTTC.

The rearrangement uses TRBV4-1 and TRBJ2-5; 8 bases agree with TRBD2. The CDR3 contains 16 residues. The trim removed 6 bases at V and 5 bases at J, leaving 14 bases unmatched. Per the germline V gene, CDR1 is MGHRA and CDR2 is YSYEKL. DNA for the CDR3: TGCGCCAGCAGACCTAGAAGCGGGGGCGGGGGGGAGACCCAGTACTTC. This sequence encodes CASRPRSGGGGETQYF.

The rearrangement joins TRBV28 to TRBJ1-2; the match to TRBD1 covers 8 bases. Germline CDR1 reads MDHEN; CDR2 reads SYDVKM. V lost 8 bases, J lost 0 bases, and 8 bases stayed unmatched. The CDR3 has 15 residues. The CDR3 protein is CASGQGLGPNYGYTF. As DNA, the CDR3 is TGTGCCAGCGGACAGGGTTTAGGCCCTAACTATGGCTACACCTTC.

The rearrangement links TRBV5-4 to TRBJ1-1, with 11 bases lining up with TRBD1. J lost 3 bases, V lost 3 bases, and 7 bases had no gene match. The length of the CDR3 is 16 residues. Germline V gene sequence: CDR1 SGHNT, CDR2 YYREEE (reference sequence). The CDR3 DNA follows: TGTGCCAGCAGCTCGGACAGGGGGCCTTTGGACACTGAAGCTTTCTTT. It is translated as CASSSDRGPLDTEAFF. Using reference TRBV5-4 and TRBJ1-1 for the parts outside the CDR3, the full variable domain is ETGVTQSPTHLIKTRGQQVTLRCSSQSGHNTVSWYQQALGQGPQFIFQYYREEENGRGNFPPRFSGLQFPNYSSELNVNALELDDSALYLCASSSDRGPLDTEAFFGQGTRLTVV.

This clone turned up a few times. One end of the junction does not line up with germline, which may come from a read error. The chain uses TRBV6-5 and TRBJ1-1; 8 bases line up with TRBD1. Germline CDR1 is MNHEY and CDR2 is SVGAGI. The CDR3 loop spans 13 amino acids. The CDR3 is CASTQGVKTEAFF. CDR3 coding DNA: TGTGCCAGCACACAGGGGGTGAAGACTGAAGCTTTCTTT.